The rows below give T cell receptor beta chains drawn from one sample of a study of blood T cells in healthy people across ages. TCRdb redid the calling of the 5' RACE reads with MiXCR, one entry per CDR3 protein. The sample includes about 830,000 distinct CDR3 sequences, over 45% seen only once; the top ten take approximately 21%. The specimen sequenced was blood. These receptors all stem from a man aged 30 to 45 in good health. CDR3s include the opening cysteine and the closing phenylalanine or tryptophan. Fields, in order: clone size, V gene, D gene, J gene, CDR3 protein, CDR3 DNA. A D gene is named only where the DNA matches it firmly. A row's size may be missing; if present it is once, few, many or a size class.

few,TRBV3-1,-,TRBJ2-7,CASSQDGGADEQYF,TGTGCCAGCAGCCAAGATGGGGGGGCCGACGAGCAGTACTTC
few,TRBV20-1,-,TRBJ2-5,CSALKPGETQYF,TGCAGTGCTCTTAAACCCGGAGAGACCCAGTACTTC
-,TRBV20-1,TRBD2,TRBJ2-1,CSARDLGGHEQFF,TGCAGTGCTAGAGATCTGGGAGGGCATGAGCAGTTCTTC
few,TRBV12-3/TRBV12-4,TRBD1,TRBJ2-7,CASSFGGQGYEQYF,TGTGCCAGCAGTTTCGGGGGACAGGGTTACGAGCAGTACTTC
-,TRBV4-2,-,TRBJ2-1,CASSQVVTEQFF,TGTGCCAGCAGCCAGGTAGTTACTGAGCAGTTCTTC
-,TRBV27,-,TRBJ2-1,CASSPTDPLYNEQFF,TGTGCCAGCAGCCCAACTGACCCCCTATACAATGAGCAGTTCTTC
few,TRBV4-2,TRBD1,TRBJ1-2,CASSQDRVTQGAEGYTF,TGTGCCAGCAGCCAAGACCGGGTTACGCAGGGGGCGGAGGGCTACACCTTC
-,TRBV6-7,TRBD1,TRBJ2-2,CASTGDRGDTGELFF,TGTGCCAGCACGGGGGACAGGGGGGACACCGGGGAGCTGTTTTTT
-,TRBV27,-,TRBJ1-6,CASSLWGGNSPLHF,TGTGCCAGCAGTTTATGGGGGGGAAACTCACCCCTCCACTTT
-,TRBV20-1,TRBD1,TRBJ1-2,CSATRDSNYGYTF,TGCAGTGCCACGCGGGACAGTAACTATGGCTACACCTTC
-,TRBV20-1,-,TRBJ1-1,CSARGGQGPVNTEAFF,TGCAGTGCTAGAGGCGGTCAGGGGCCAGTGAACACTGAAGCTTTCTTT
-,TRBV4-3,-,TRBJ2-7,CASSGGVGAYEQYF,TGCGCCAGCAGTGGGGGAGTTGGTGCCTACGAGCAGTACTTC
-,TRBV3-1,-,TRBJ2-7,CASQRTGAYEQYF,TGTGCCAGCCAAAGAACAGGAGCCTACGAGCAGTACTTC
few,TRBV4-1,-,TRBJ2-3,CASSQYSGGGTDTQYF,TGCGCCAGCAGCCAATACTCAGGTGGTGGCACAGATACGCAGTATTTT
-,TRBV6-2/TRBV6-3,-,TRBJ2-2,CASSPTTSGSGELFF,TGTGCCAGCAGCCCCACGACTAGTGGGTCCGGGGAGCTGTTTTTT
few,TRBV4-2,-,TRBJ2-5,CASSQNTGEETQYF,TGTGCCAGCAGCCAGAACACAGGTGAAGAGACCCAGTACTTC
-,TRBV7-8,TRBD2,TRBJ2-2,CASSFSGRKVNTGELFF,TGTGCCAGCAGCTTCAGCGGGAGAAAGGTTAACACCGGGGAGCTGTTTTTT
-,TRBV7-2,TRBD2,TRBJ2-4,CTSSLRAGDKNIQYF,TGTACCAGCAGCTTAAGAGCGGGGGACAAAAACATTCAGTACTTC
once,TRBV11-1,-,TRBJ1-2,CASSRGRNYGYTF,TGTGCCAGCAGCAGGGGACGGAACTATGGCTACACCTTC
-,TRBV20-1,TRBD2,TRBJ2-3,CSARSLTSDPDTQYF,TGCAGTGCTAGGTCCCTTACTAGCGACCCAGATACGCAGTATTTT
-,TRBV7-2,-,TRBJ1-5,CASSLETTVIFNQPQHF,TGTGCCAGCAGCTTAGAAACCACAGTGATCTTCAATCAGCCCCAGCATTTT
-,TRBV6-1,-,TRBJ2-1,CASSDNAAFVQSSYNEQFF,TGTGCCAGCAGTGATAATGCAGCTTTTGTCCAAAGCTCCTACAATGAGCAGTTCTTC
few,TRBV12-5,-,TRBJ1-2,CASGLTGSEGYTF,TGTGCTAGTGGTTTGACAGGGTCCGAGGGCTACACCTTC
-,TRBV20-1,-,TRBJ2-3,CSASLGHLRTDTQYF,TGCAGCGCTAGTCTGGGACACCTGAGGACAGATACGCAGTATTTT
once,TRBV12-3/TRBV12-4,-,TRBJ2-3,CASSWTEPDTQYF,TGTGCCAGCAGTTGGACGGAGCCGGATACGCAGTATTTT
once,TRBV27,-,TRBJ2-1,CASSSPLRATDEQFF,TGTGCCAGCAGTTCCCCCCTCAGGGCGACCGATGAGCAGTTCTTC
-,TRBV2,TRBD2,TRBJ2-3,CASSGAPSGTTDTQYF,TGTGCCAGCAGTGGCGCGCCTAGCGGGACCACAGATACGCAGTATTTT
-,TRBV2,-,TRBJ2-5,CASSEALRSPWAYF,TGTGCCAGCAGTGAAGCGCTTCGTAGCCCCTGGGCGTACTTC
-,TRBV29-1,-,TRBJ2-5,CSVIRGSGQETQYF,TGCAGCGTCATACGGGGCTCAGGCCAAGAGACCCAGTACTTC
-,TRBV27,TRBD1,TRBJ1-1,CASSPLGQDEAFF,TGTGCCAGCAGTCCTCTAGGACAGGATGAAGCTTTCTTT
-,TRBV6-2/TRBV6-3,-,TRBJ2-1,CASSYDGLPRGDEQFF,TGTGCCAGCAGTTACGATGGGCTCCCAAGGGGGGATGAGCAGTTCTTC
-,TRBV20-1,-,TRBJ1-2,CSARDGGGGYGYTF,TGCAGTGCTAGAGATGGTGGGGGCGGGTATGGCTACACCTTC
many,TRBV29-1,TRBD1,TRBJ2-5,CSGQGVYQETQYF,TGCAGCGGTCAGGGGGTTTACCAAGAGACCCAGTACTTC
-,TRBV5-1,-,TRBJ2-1,CASSSVSYNEQFF,TGCGCCAGCAGCTCGGTTTCATACAATGAGCAGTTCTTC
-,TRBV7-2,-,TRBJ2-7,CASSLVQGGHEQYF,TGTGCCAGCAGCTTGGTGCAGGGTGGCCACGAGCAGTACTTC
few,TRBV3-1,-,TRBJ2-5,CASSSSAGETQYF,TGTGCCAGCAGCTCATCCGCCGGGGAGACCCAGTACTTC
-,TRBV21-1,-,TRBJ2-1,CASSPRKEQPSSYNEQFF,TGTGCCAGCAGTCCCCGGAAGGAACAGCCGAGCTCCTACAATGAGCAGTTCTTC
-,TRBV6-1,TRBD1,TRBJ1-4,CASSVRQGLGEKLFF,TGTGCCAGCAGTGTCCGACAGGGCTTGGGGGAAAAACTGTTTTTT
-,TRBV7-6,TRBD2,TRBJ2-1,CASSLGGRFDEQFF,TGTGCCAGCAGCTTGGGCGGGAGGTTCGATGAGCAGTTCTTC
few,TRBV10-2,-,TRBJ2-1,CASSESEPGVPNEQFF,TGCGCCAGCAGTGAGTCCGAGCCGGGGGTCCCCAATGAGCAGTTCTTC
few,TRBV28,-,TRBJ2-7,CASSQKSHEQYF,TGTGCCAGCAGCCAAAAATCCCACGAGCAGTACTTC
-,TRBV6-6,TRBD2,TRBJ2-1,CASSPWGASGTYNEQFF,TGTGCCAGCAGCCCCTGGGGCGCTAGCGGAACTTACAATGAGCAGTTCTTC
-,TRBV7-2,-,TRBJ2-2,CASRLTTGELFF,TGTGCCAGCAGACTTACCACCGGGGAGCTGTTTTTT
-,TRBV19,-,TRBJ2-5,CASKITGDQETQYF,TGTGCCAGTAAGATAACAGGCGACCAAGAGACCCAGTACTTC
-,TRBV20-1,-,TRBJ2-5,CSASRQGRGETQYF,TGCAGCGCTAGTCGGCAGGGGAGGGGAGAGACCCAGTACTTC
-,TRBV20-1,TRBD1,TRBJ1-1,CSATDRGNTEAFF,TGCAGTGCGACGGACAGGGGGAACACTGAAGCTTTCTTT
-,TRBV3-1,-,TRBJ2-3,CASSKRGSTDTQYF,TGTGCCAGCAGCAAAAGGGGCTCAACAGATACGCAGTATTTT
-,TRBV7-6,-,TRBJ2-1,CASSLPIDEQFF,TGTGCCAGCAGCCTGCCTATCGATGAGCAGTTCTTC
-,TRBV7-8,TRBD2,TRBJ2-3,CASSSSRSGGTDTQYF,TGTGCCAGCAGCTCCTCTCGTAGCGGGGGCACAGATACGCAGTATTTT
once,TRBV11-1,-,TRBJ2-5,CASSRSHDYDQETQYF,TGTGCCAGCAGCCGAAGCCATGACTACGACCAAGAGACCCAGTACTTC
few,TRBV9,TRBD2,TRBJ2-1,CASSPTRLQLASSYNEQFF,TGTGCCAGCAGCCCGACTCGACTTCAACTAGCGAGCTCCTACAATGAGCAGTTCTTC
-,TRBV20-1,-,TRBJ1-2,CSTKAPGGYGYTF,TGCAGTACTAAGGCCCCTGGGGGGTATGGCTACACCTTC
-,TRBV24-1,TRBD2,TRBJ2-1,CATGSGAGVGWDEQFF,TGTGCCACCGGGAGTGGAGCGGGAGTCGGGTGGGATGAGCAGTTCTTC